The T cell receptor beta chain described here comes from a study of read filtering for tumor transcriptome and immune sequencing. Study-level information: Whole-transcriptome libraries were prepared after DNase treatment. Study results and limitations: Compared with RNA-seq, IR-seq gave much higher clonotype depth and reliability. IR-seq and RNA-seq agreed better without single-read clonotypes.

Bone marrow was sampled from every patient at the time of active disease. The library was built from about 400 ng RNA with molecular barcoded adaptors for alpha/delta and beta/gamma chains. TCRdb reanalysed the reads using MiXCR and keeps one entry per CDR3 protein. The data show roughly 6,000 distinct CDR3 sequences, 21% seen once. As for this clonotype: Its antigen is unidentified.

The CDR3 runs 15 residues. Germline-derived CDR1 and CDR2 are SEHNR and FQNEAQ (reference sequence). Trimming removed 0 bases from V and 4 bases from J, with 10 bases in between. The sequenced sample was a population of CD138-negative cells sorted from bone marrow. The V call is TRBV7-9, the J call TRBJ2-1, with D perhaps TRBD1 or TRBD2 (5 bases each). This clonotype was obtained from a donor over 35 with multiple myeloma. CDR3 amino acids: CASSLASGQYNEQFF. The CDR3 DNA reads TGTGCCAGCAGCTTAGCATCGGGGCAGTACAATGAGCAGTTCTTC.